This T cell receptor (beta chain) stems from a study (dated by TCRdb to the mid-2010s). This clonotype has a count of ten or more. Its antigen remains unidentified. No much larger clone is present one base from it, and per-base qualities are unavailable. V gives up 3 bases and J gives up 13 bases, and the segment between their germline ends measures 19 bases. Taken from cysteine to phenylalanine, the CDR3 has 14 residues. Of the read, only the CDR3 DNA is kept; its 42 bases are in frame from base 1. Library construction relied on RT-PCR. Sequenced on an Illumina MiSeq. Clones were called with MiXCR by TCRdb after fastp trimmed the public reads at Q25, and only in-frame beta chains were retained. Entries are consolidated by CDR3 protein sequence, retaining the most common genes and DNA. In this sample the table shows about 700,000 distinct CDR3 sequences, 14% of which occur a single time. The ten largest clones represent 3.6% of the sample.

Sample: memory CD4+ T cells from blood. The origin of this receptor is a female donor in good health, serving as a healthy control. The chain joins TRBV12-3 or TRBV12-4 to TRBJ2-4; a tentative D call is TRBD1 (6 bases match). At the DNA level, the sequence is TGTGCCAGCAGTTTGGACAGATTTTCTGGGATACAGTACTTC. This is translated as CASSLDRFSGIQYF.